The clone carrying this T cell receptor (beta chain) came up many times. The data originate from a study of Graves' ophthalmopathy and Graves' hyperthyroidism. Across the whole study: Peripheral blood (taken before any treatment) was collected at initial diagnosis.

The CDR3 runs to 16 residues. The ends lost 3 bases at V and 5 bases at J; junction bases unmatched: 10. CDR1 and CDR2 from the germline V gene are SGHTA and FQGNSA. Using RNA transcripts, the TCR beta CDR3 regions were amplified. Following a first-round RT-PCR that used HTBI primers, a second-round multiplex PCR was carried out. TCRdb re-derived calls from the multiplex PCR reads in MiXCR, one entry per CDR3 protein. The sample records approximately 640,000 distinct CDR3 sequences, about 41% being singletons. Patients were left out if they had other autoimmune diseases, uncontrolled infections, pregnancy or lactation.

The chain links TRBV7-2 to TRBJ2-5, with TRBD2 matching over 9 bases. The sequenced sample was peripheral blood. The clonotype was recovered from an adult man with Graves' ophthalmopathy. CDR3 loop: CASSFGLAGGLETQYF. CDR3 DNA: TGTGCCAGCAGCTTTGGTCTGGCGGGAGGGTTGGAGACCCAGTACTTC.